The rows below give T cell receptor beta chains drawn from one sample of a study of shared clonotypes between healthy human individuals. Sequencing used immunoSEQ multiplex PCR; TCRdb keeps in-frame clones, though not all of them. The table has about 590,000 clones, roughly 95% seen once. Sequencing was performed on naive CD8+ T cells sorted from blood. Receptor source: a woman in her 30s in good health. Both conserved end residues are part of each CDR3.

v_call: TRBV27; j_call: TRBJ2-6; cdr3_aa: CASSLTGPPGANVLTF
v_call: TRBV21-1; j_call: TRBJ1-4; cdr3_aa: CASSKVRGSREKLFF
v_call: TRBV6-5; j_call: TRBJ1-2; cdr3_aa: CASSPLETHGYTF
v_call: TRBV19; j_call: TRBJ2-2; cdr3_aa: CASHARDIGELFF
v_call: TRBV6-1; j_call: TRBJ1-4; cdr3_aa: CASRREFPTNEKLFF
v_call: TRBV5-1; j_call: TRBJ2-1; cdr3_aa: CASSLGRGRAPYNEQFF
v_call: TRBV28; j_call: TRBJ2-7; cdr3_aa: CASSLPSRTGYYEQYF
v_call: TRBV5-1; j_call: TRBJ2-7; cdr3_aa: CASSLGSNSYEQYF
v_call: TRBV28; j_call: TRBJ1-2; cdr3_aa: CASSLNRAGGYGYTF
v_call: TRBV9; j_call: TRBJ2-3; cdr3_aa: CASSVGRATDTQYF
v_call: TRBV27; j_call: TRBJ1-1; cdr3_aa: CASSLGGVTEAFF
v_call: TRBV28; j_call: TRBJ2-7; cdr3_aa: CASSFSFTYEQYF
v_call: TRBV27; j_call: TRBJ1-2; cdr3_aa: CASSLLGGTYGYTF
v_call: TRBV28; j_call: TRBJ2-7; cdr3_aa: CASSLSSGKYSYEQYF
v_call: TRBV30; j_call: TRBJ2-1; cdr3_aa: CAWSVAAGENEQFF
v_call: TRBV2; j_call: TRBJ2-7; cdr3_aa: CASRMTSGGDEQYF
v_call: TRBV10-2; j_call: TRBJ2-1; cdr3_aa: CASRGAGPPNEQFF
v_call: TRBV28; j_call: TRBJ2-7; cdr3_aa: CASSFTGMGYEQYF
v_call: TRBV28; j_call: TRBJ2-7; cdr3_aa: CASSLTKGAGYEQYF
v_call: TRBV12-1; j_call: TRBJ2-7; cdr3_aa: CASSFGRESQSSYEQYF
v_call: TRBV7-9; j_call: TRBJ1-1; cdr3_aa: CASSLIEFMNTEAFF
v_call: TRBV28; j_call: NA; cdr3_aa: CASSFAFGSSYEQYF
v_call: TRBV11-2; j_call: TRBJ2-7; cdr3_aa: CASSWGQGNSYEQYF
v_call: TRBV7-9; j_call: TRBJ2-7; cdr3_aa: CASSPGGTSLTYEQYF
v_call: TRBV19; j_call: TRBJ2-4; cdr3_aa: CASSILGGAGNIQYF
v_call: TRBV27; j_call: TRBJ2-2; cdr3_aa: CASSLGTHGELFF
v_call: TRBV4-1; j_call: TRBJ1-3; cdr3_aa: CASRPDSLDGNTIYF
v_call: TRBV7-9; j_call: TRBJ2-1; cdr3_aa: CASSSMERGAYNEQFF
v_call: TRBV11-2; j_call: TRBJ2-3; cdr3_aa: CASSFEATDTQYF
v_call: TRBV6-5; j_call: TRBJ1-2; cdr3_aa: CASSYGSQREISGYTF
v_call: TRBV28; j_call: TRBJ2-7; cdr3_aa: CASSTFSDWYEQYF
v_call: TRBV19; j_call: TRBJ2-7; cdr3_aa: CASSSYRDSYEQYF
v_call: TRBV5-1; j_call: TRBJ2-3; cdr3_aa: CASSLSVVAGGVDTQYF
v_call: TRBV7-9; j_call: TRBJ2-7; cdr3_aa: CASGPGGLEQYF
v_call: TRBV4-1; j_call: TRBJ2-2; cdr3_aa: CASSQLAGPAGELFF
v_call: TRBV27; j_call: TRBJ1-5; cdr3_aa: CASSPQGINSNQPQHF
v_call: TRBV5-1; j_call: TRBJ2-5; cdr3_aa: CASSLLGGVGETQYF
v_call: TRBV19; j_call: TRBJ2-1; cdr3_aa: CASMRGTQGDESSEQFF
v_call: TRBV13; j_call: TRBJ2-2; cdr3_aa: CASSSVTGTVGELFF
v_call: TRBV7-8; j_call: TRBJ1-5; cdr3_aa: CASSRRGSNQPQHF
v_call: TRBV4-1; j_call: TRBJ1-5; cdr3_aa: CASRQGARSNQPQHF
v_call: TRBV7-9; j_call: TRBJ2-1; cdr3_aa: CASSLREVHEQFF
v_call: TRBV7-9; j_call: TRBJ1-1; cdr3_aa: CASSSAIAEAFF
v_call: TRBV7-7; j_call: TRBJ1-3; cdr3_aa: CASSLDRGLGNTIYF
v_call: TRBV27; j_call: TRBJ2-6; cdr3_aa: CASSLGFGANVLTF
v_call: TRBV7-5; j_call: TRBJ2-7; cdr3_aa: CVRRATGASGAYEQYF
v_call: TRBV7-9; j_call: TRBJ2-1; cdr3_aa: CAGSLDRFRANEQFF
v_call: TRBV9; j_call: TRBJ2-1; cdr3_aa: CASSVELAGVHEQFF
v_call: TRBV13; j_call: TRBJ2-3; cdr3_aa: CASSSSGSTDTQYF
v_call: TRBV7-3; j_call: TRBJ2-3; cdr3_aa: CASSLVPLAGGLATDTQYF
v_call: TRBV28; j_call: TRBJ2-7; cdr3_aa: CASGKTGHRGEQYF
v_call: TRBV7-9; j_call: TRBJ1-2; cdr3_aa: CASSLGQDTKNYGYTF
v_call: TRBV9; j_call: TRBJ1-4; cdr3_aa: CASSLSGINEKLFF
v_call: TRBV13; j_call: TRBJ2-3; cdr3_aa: CASSLAVTDTQYF
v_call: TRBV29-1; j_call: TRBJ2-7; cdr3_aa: CSVESLAEPYEQYF